This T cell receptor (beta chain) was sequenced for a study of blood T cells in healthy people across ages. The CDR3 is 16 amino acids. Through a sample-barcoded 5' primer and a J-beta primer mix, a second PCR was run for roughly 7 to 12 cycles. One entry per CDR3 protein, called by TCRdb with MiXCR from the 5' RACE reads. Of around 940,000 distinct CDR3 sequences listed, around 54% are singletons. On this clonotype: The antigen remains unidentified.

The study, taken as a whole, reports: Bulk PBMC profiling left naive and antigen-experienced comparisons inconclusive. Those diversity estimates obtained from one million T cells were thought to be underestimates.

Sequencing was carried out using blood. V and J are TRBV12-1 and TRBJ1-4. TRBV12-1 is a documented pseudogene. This TCR was recovered from a woman aged 55-70 years in good health. The CDR3, as DNA: TGTGCCAGCAGCTTTGCTGATATCCACCCTAGTGAAAAACTGTTTTTT. This sequence encodes CASSFADIHPSEKLFF.